This T cell receptor beta chain came from a study of shared clonotypes between healthy human individuals. Whole-study results and caveats: Naive CD4 clonotype sharing across a few donors was around 5%.

A note on this clone: The antigen remains unidentified.

This CDR3 region has 14 residues. Looked up from germline, CDR1 is LNHDA and CDR2 is SQIVND (reference sequence). V was trimmed by 4 bases and J by 3 bases, leaving 13 bases between them. The assay was immunoSEQ multiplex PCR, and TCRdb's table has in-frame clones only and misses some. The sample lists hundreds of thousands of clones, less than 80% seen once, with about 1.8% in the top ten. The sequence came from a woman in her 30s in good health. V is TRBV19 and J is TRBJ2-7; TRBD1 might be the D (5 bases). Sequencing was performed on memory CD4+ T cells sorted from blood. Subset specified: CD45RA-negative fraction. CDR3 sequence (DNA): TGTGCCAGTAGTACCCTGGAAAGGGGCTACGAGCAGTACTTC. It codes for CASSTLERGYEQYF.